The 6 T cell receptor beta chains in this list originate from one sample, sequenced in a study of CD8+ T cells in alopecia areata. Documented treatment: oral pan-JAK inhibitor, 5-10 mg twice daily. Once RNA had been extracted, it was reverse transcribed into cDNA to act as the sequencing template. The table came from immunoSEQ multiplex PCR; TCRdb's copy has only in-frame clones and leaves some out. This sample carries some 190,000 clones, roughly 46% of them seen once, and the ten largest clones take about a tenth. The source material was CD8+ T cells sorted from blood, sampled at approximately week 52, from a patient treated with tofacitinib. These receptors all stem from a human donor with alopecia areata.

There are a few counts of this clone. This chain links TRBV5-1 with TRBJ1-5; D gene uncertain. Germline CDR1 reads SGHRS; CDR2 reads YFSETQ. The CDR3 contains 14 residues. Deletions cut 1 base from V and 6 bases from J, with 11 bases between. The CDR3 spells CASSLSGGSQPQHF. In DNA, the CDR3 is TGCGCCAGCAGCTTGTCAGGAGGGAGTCAGCCCCAGCATTTT. Filled out from reference TRBV5-1 and TRBJ1-5, the complete variable domain reads KAGVTQTPRYLIKTRGQQVTLSCSPISGHRSVSWYQQTPGQGLQFLFEYFSETQRNKGNFPGRFSGRQFSNSRSEMNVSTLELGDSALYLCASSLSGGSQPQHFGDGTRLSIL.

The chain carries TRBV11-2 and TRBJ1-4; a weak D match, TRBD1 (6 bases). The V end lost 2 bases, the J end lost 5 bases, and 9 bases lay between the germline ends. CDR3 length equals 14 residues. Germline CDR1 SGHAT, CDR2 FQNNGV. CDR3 DNA sequence: TGTGCCAGCAGCTTATGGCAGGGGAATGAAAAACTGTTTTTT. It is translated as CASSLWQGNEKLFF. Full variable domain (rest looked up from reference TRBV11-2 and TRBJ1-4): EAGVAQSPRYKIIEKRQSVAFWCNPISGHATLYWYQQILGQGPKLLIQFQNNGVVDDSQLPKDRFSAERLKGVDSTLKIQPAKLEDSAVYLCASSLWQGNEKLFFGSGTQLSVL.

This chain's CDR3 is CASSTGHDTEAFF. The CDR3 bases are TGTGCCAGCAGCACGGGACATGACACTGAAGCTTTCTTT. The rearrangement uses TRBV5-6 and TRBJ1-1, with D possibly matching TRBD1 (6 bases). Trimming left V 4 bases short and J 3 bases short, with 10 bases between. Per germline, CDR1 SGHDT and CDR2 YYEEEE. The CDR3 totals 13 residues.

V is TRBV4-2 and J is TRBJ1-5; D is possibly TRBD1 (5 bases). The CDR3 runs 16 residues. Germline CDR1 and CDR2: LGHNA and YNFKEQ. The V end was cut by 0 bases, the J end by 7 bases, with 16 bases between. For the CDR3, the DNA is TGTGCCAGCAGCCAAGATGGGGGGGAGGGAAGGCAGCCCCAGCATTTT. Translating gives CASSQDGGEGRQPQHF.

The chain uses TRBV7-8 and TRBJ2-4; D not certain. Germline CDR1 reads SGHVS; CDR2 reads FQNEAQ. V lost 2 bases and J 3 bases, leaving 8 bases between the germline ends. The CDR3 contains 14 residues. CDR3 protein: CASSLMGSKNIQYF. The DNA for the CDR3 is TGTGCCAGCAGCTTAATGGGAAGCAAAAACATTCAGTACTTC.

The rearrangement links TRBV25-1 to TRBJ2-5, with a tentative D call TRBD2 (6 bases). The CDR3 is made up of 12 amino acids. From germline, CDR1 is MGHDK and CDR2 SYGVNS. The V end was cut by 4 bases, the J end by 5 bases, with 8 bases between. CDR3 coding DNA: TGTGCCAGCAGTGGGGCGGGGGAGACCCAGTACTTC. Protein product: CASSGAGETQYF.